The source of this T cell receptor beta chain is a study of blood T cells in healthy people across ages. Across the whole study: The capture of about one barcoded beta molecule per two T cells was achieved by template switching.

The CDR3 runs 14 residues. Germline V CDR1 and CDR2: SEHNR, FQNEAQ (reference sequence). Combining a sample-barcoded 5' primer with a J-beta primer mix, a second PCR ran for roughly 6 to 11 cycles. TCRdb reprocessed the 5' RACE reads with MiXCR, giving one entry per CDR3 protein. The sample lists around 1,500,000 distinct CDR3 sequences, approximately 42% seen once, with 7% to 9% in the top ten. This TCR was recovered from a woman aged 18-29 years in good health. The V call is TRBV7-9, the J call TRBJ2-7; TRBD1 might be the D (5 bases). The last part of the DNA fits TRBJ2-5 better; the J call may be wrong. Source material: blood. The CDR3 DNA reads as TGTGCCAGCAGTTATCAAGGGGTGCAAGAGACCCAGTACTTC. It codes for CASSYQGVQETQYF.